This is a list of T cell receptor beta chains from one sample in a study of control samples from healthy donors and cancer patients. Using immunoSEQ multiplex PCR, the repertoire was profiled, and TCRdb retains in-frame clones only, with some absent. The sample includes about 160,000 clones, approximately 96% seen only once; the top ten take over 6.5%. The sequenced material came from blood. These receptors were collected from a middle-aged woman in good health. Both conserved end residues are part of each CDR3. A D gene is named only where the DNA matches it firmly. Clone size is stated in some rows and not others, as once, few, many or a class when expanded.

j_gene: TRBJ2-2
d_gene: NA
abundance: NA
v_gene: TRBV7-2
CDR3aa: CASSRLVSTNTGELFF
CDR3nt: TGTGCCAGCAGCAGACTCGTCTCGACCAACACCGGGGAGCTGTTTTTT

j_gene: TRBJ1-5
d_gene: NA
abundance: once
v_gene: TRBV7-6
CDR3aa: CASSIGARVIDQPQHF
CDR3nt: TGTGCCAGCAGCATAGGGGCCAGGGTGATAGATCAGCCCCAGCATTTT

j_gene: TRBJ2-5
d_gene: NA
abundance: NA
v_gene: TRBV6-2/TRBV6-3
CDR3aa: CASSYSGQGETQYF
CDR3nt: TGTGCCAGCAGTTACTCAGGGCAGGGCGAGACCCAGTACTTC

j_gene: TRBJ1-5
d_gene: NA
abundance: NA
v_gene: TRBV21-1
CDR3aa: CASRGQDQPSNQPQHF
CDR3nt: TGTGCCAGCAGGGGTCAGGATCAACCCAGCAATCAGCCCCAGCATTTT

j_gene: TRBJ2-5
d_gene: NA
abundance: NA
v_gene: TRBV9
CDR3aa: CASSVSGRASETQYF
CDR3nt: TGTGCCAGCAGCGTATCTGGCAGGGCTAGCGAGACCCAGTACTTC

j_gene: TRBJ2-1
d_gene: NA
abundance: NA
v_gene: TRBV29-1
CDR3aa: CSVATYNEQFF
CDR3nt: TGCAGCGTTGCCACCTACAATGAGCAGTTCTTC

j_gene: TRBJ2-7
d_gene: TRBD1
abundance: NA
v_gene: TRBV28
CDR3aa: CASTRDSMTGEQYF
CDR3nt: TGTGCCAGCACCCGGGACAGCATGACCGGCGAGCAGTACTTC

j_gene: TRBJ2-2
d_gene: TRBD1
abundance: NA
v_gene: TRBV19
CDR3aa: CASSTNDRVGGELFF
CDR3nt: TGTGCCAGTAGTACGAATGACAGGGTGGGCGGGGAGCTGTTTTTT

j_gene: TRBJ1-2
d_gene: NA
abundance: once
v_gene: TRBV2
CDR3aa: CASSGRQAGGYTF
CDR3nt: TGTGCCAGCAGTGGAAGGCAGGCTGGTGGCTACACCTTC

j_gene: TRBJ1-6
d_gene: NA
abundance: NA
v_gene: TRBV4-3
CDR3aa: CASSQAGLTGALHF
CDR3nt: TGCGCCAGCAGCCAGGCCGGCCTAACCGGGGCCCTCCACTTT

j_gene: TRBJ1-2
d_gene: NA
abundance: NA
v_gene: TRBV2
CDR3aa: CASSVSNYGYTF
CDR3nt: TGTGCCAGCAGTGTGTCTAACTATGGCTACACCTTC

j_gene: TRBJ2-7
d_gene: NA
abundance: once
v_gene: TRBV6-5
CDR3aa: CASSQGELGQYF
CDR3nt: TGTGCCAGCAGCCAGGGAGAACTGGGGCAGTACTTC

j_gene: TRBJ2-6
d_gene: TRBD1
abundance: NA
v_gene: TRBV19
CDR3aa: CASSTMTGGNSGANVLTF
CDR3nt: TGTGCCAGTAGTACCATGACAGGGGGTAACTCTGGGGCCAACGTCCTGACTTTC

j_gene: TRBJ1-1
d_gene: NA
abundance: once
v_gene: TRBV10-3
CDR3aa: CAMSVGAEAFF
CDR3nt: TGTGCCATGTCCGTGGGGGCTGAAGCTTTCTTT

j_gene: TRBJ1-1
d_gene: NA
abundance: NA
v_gene: TRBV5-1
CDR3aa: CASRGQNSNTEAFF
CDR3nt: TGCGCCAGCAGGGGTCAGAACTCGAACACTGAAGCTTTCTTT

j_gene: TRBJ1-4
d_gene: NA
abundance: NA
v_gene: TRBV30
CDR3aa: CAWSGQVPDEKLFF
CDR3nt: TGTGCCTGGAGTGGACAGGTTCCCGATGAAAAACTGTTTTTT

j_gene: TRBJ2-7
d_gene: NA
abundance: NA
v_gene: TRBV6-5
CDR3aa: CASLGDIYEQYF
CDR3nt: TGTGCCAGCCTTGGGGACATCTACGAGCAGTACTTC

j_gene: TRBJ1-1
d_gene: NA
abundance: NA
v_gene: TRBV7-9
CDR3aa: CASSSLGISNTEAFF
CDR3nt: TGTGCCAGCAGCTCACTAGGGATTTCGAACACTGAAGCTTTCTTT

j_gene: TRBJ1-2
d_gene: NA
abundance: NA
v_gene: TRBV7-8
CDR3aa: CASSLMGEAGYTF
CDR3nt: TGTGCCAGCAGCTTAATGGGGGAGGCTGGCTACACCTTC

j_gene: TRBJ2-3
d_gene: TRBD2
abundance: NA
v_gene: TRBV9
CDR3aa: CASGGVTSTDTQYF
CDR3nt: TGTGCCAGCGGGGGGGTAACTAGCACAGATACGCAGTATTTT

j_gene: TRBJ2-2
d_gene: NA
abundance: NA
v_gene: TRBV25-1
CDR3aa: CASSELQGPGELFF
CDR3nt: TGTGCCAGCAGTGAGCTACAGGGACCCGGGGAGCTGTTTTTT